The present T cell receptor (beta chain) was sequenced within a study of siplizumab effects on memory and regulatory T cells. Findings and limits, study-wide: Controls had around 28% Treg-derived mappable alloreactive CD4+ clones on average, versus roughly 70% with siplizumab. Naive versus memory phenotype went unassigned for roughly 75-96% of proliferating CD4+ or CD8+ clones. The authors mapped only a minor fraction of alloreactive clones to unstimulated subsets.

Germline values: CDR1 GTSNPN, CDR2 SVGIG (reference sequence). With V trimmed by 4 bases and J by 5 bases, 8 bases remained unmatched. The CDR3 totals 15 residues. This table comes from immunoSEQ multiplex PCR, and its TCRdb copy is limited to in-frame clones, with some not included. The sample carries tens of thousands of clones, around three quarters recorded once. Comments on this clone: The antigen remains unidentified.

The receptor was derived from a human donor in good health. V is TRBV30 and J is TRBJ1-4; TRBD1 aligns across 9 bases. The sample taken for sequencing was memory CD4+ T cells sorted from blood. This CDR3 is CAWTTSGTGNEKLFF. CDR3 coding DNA: TGTGCCTGGACGACTTCCGGGACAGGGAATGAAAAACTGTTTTTT.